These T cell receptor beta chains were read from a single sample in a study of beta chain features in type 1 diabetes. TCRdb's copy holds only in-frame clones and misses some; the assay was immunoSEQ multiplex PCR. The profile shows approximately 100,000 clones, about 40% of them singletons. The sample taken for sequencing was stem cell memory CD4+ T cells from blood. The receptor source for this set is a woman between 18 and 29 years old in good health. The CDR3 runs from the conserved cysteine through the conserved F or W. The D gene is left open where the match is weak. Not all rows give a size; the values are once, few, many and, for expanded clones, a class.

-	TRBV18	-	TRBJ2-4	TGTGCCAGCTCACCACCTAACCGGGAGTGGGACATTCAGTACTTC	CASSPPNREWDIQYF
-	TRBV19	-	TRBJ1-4	TGTGCCAGTACCCCATTCAGGGGAAGGGCAACTAATGAAAAACTGTTTTTT	CASTPFRGRATNEKLFF
-	TRBV19	TRBD1	TRBJ1-5	TGTGCCAGTTCCGACAGGGGATATCAGCCCCAGCATTTT	CASSDRGYQPQHF
-	TRBV28	TRBD1	TRBJ1-2	TGTGCCAGCACCCAGACAGGGAATTTTAACTATGGCTACACCTTC	CASTQTGNFNYGYTF
-	TRBV27	-	TRBJ1-1	TGTGCCAGCAGTTTATGGTCGGGGGGAAACACTGAAGCTTTCTTT	CASSLWSGGNTEAFF
few	TRBV5-1	-	TRBJ1-1	TGCGCCAGCAGCTTCGGAGACGGCTACACTGAAGCTTTCTTT	CASSFGDGYTEAFF
few	TRBV7-6	-	TRBJ2-3	TGTGCCAGCAGCTCAACGTGGGGGCTTGGCACAGATACGCAGTATTTT	CASSSTWGLGTDTQYF
-	TRBV19	-	TRBJ1-2	TGTGCCAGTAGTGTCCCTCCTAACTATGGCTACACCTTC	CASSVPPNYGYTF
-	TRBV28	-	TRBJ1-3	TGTGCCAGCAGTCCGCCCTACCAGGGGCTGCTCTCTGGAAACACCATATATTTT	CASSPPYQGLLSGNTIYF
-	TRBV7-8	-	TRBJ1-1	TGTGCCAGCAGCTTACTACCAGGCCCTTTGAACACTGAAGCTTTCTTT	CASSLLPGPLNTEAFF
-	TRBV18	-	TRBJ2-2	TGTGCCAGCTCACCAGTTATTAAGGGGTACGCGAACACCGGGGAGCTGTTTTTT	CASSPVIKGYANTGELFF
-	TRBV5-4	-	TRBJ2-7	TGTGCCAGCAGCCTCAGAGGGGAGCAGTACTTC	CASSLRGEQYF
-	TRBV5-1	-	TRBJ2-1	TGCGCCAGCAGATTACGCGATGAGCAGTTCTTC	CASRLRDEQFF
few	TRBV21-1	-	TRBJ1-5	TGTGCCAGCAGCAAAGAGCGTCGGCGTACCTCTTCGAACAATCAGCCCCAGCATTTT	CASSKERRRTSSNNQPQHF
-	TRBV27	TRBD2	TRBJ2-6	TGTGCCAGCAGTTTTAGGACTAGCATGTCTGGGGCCAACGTCCTGACTTTC	CASSFRTSMSGANVLTF
-	TRBV9	TRBD1	TRBJ1-4	TGTGCCAGCAGCGTAGGGGACAGGCCCAGGACTAATGAAAAACTGTTTTTT	CASSVGDRPRTNEKLFF
-	TRBV5-1	-	TRBJ2-7	TGCGCCAGCAGCTTAGAAGCGGATTCCTACGAGCAGTACTTC	CASSLEADSYEQYF
-	TRBV4-3	-	TRBJ2-1	TGCGCCAGCAGCCAAGATCGGTTTGTAAGGGGGGGCTCCTACAATGAGCAGTTCTTC	CASSQDRFVRGGSYNEQFF
-	TRBV6-5	-	TRBJ1-2	TGTGCCAGCAGTTATAGTCAGGGTAGTAACTATGGCTACACCTTC	CASSYSQGSNYGYTF
few	TRBV6-5	-	TRBJ2-7	TGTGCCAGCAGTTACTCGGATGGAGTTACCTACGAGCAGTACTTC	CASSYSDGVTYEQYF
-	TRBV28	-	TRBJ1-2	TGTGCCAGCAGTCCCCGGGGGGCGCCCTATGGCTACACCTTC	CASSPRGAPYGYTF
-	TRBV30	TRBD2	TRBJ2-1	TGTGCCTGGGAGACTAGCGGGAGGTGGAATGAGCAGTTCTTC	CAWETSGRWNEQFF
once	TRBV4-3	TRBD1	TRBJ1-2	TGCGCCAGCAGCCCTATTTGGACAGGGGGCGATGGCTACACCTTC	CASSPIWTGGDGYTF
-	TRBV6-6	TRBD1	TRBJ1-5	TGTGCCAGCAGCTCGGGACAGGGGAACAGCAATCAGCCCCAGCATTTT	CASSSGQGNSNQPQHF
-	TRBV10-2	TRBD1	TRBJ2-3	TGCGCCAGCAGATACGGTCTGACAGGGGGCACAGATACGCAGTATTTT	CASRYGLTGGTDTQYF
-	TRBV7-2	-	TRBJ1-2	TGTGCCAGCAGCTTAGTTTGGGGATCAGGGGCACTTGGCTACACCTTC	CASSLVWGSGALGYTF
-	TRBV5-1	-	TRBJ2-2	TGCGCCAGCAGCTCCGATACCCCGGCCGGGACCGGGGAGCTGTTTTTT	CASSSDTPAGTGELFF
-	TRBV11-3	-	TRBJ2-1	TGTGCCAGCAGCTTAAGCCCCTCGGTCTACAATGAGCAGTTCTTC	CASSLSPSVYNEQFF
-	TRBV28	-	TRBJ2-7	TGTGCCAGCAGGGCTGCCCGACACAGGCAGTACTTC	CASRAARHRQYF
-	TRBV28	TRBD2	TRBJ2-1	TGTGCCAGCAGACTAGCGGGATACAATGAGCAGTTCTTC	CASRLAGYNEQFF
few	TRBV4-1	-	TRBJ2-7	TGCGCCAGCAGCCAAGATAGGATCGGCCAGGGAAGCTCCTACGAGCAGTACTTC	CASSQDRIGQGSSYEQYF
-	TRBV28	-	TRBJ2-7	TGTGCCAGCAGCCGATTCTCCGGCGGTACCTCGTGGGAGCAGTACTTC	CASSRFSGGTSWEQYF
-	TRBV29-1	TRBD2	TRBJ2-1	TGCAGCGTCTACATTGGACTAGGCTCGAGGCGCAATGAGCAGTTCTTC	CSVYIGLGSRRNEQFF
few	TRBV7-2	-	TRBJ2-7	TGTGCCAGCAGCTTAGCGCAGACTATCCCCTACGAGCAGTACTTC	CASSLAQTIPYEQYF
few	TRBV5-1	-	TRBJ2-1	TGCGCCAGCAGCTTGAGTCGTGGCCGCGACTTTTACAATGAGCAGTTCTTC	CASSLSRGRDFYNEQFF
few	TRBV5-1	TRBD1	TRBJ1-1	TGCGCCAGCAGCGGCGGACAGGGCTGGGACACTGAAGCTTTCTTT	CASSGGQGWDTEAFF
-	TRBV7-9	-	TRBJ1-4	TGTGCCACGACCCCCAGGGTGGGTGAAAAACTGTTTTTT	CATTPRVGEKLFF
-	TRBV19	-	TRBJ1-1	TGTGCCAGTAGTGCGTTTTGGACTGAAGCTTTCTTT	CASSAFWTEAFF
once	TRBV18	-	TRBJ2-3	TGTGCCAGCTCACCGTCCGTGGGGGCAGCAGATACGCAGTATTTT	CASSPSVGAADTQYF
few	TRBV27	-	TRBJ2-2	TGTGCCAGCAGTTTACGATGGGCCACGAACACCGGGGAGCTGTTTTTT	CASSLRWATNTGELFF
-	TRBV6-5	-	TRBJ2-7	TGTGCCAGCAGTTACGGCGGGATCTCCTACGAGCAGTACTTC	CASSYGGISYEQYF
-	TRBV18	TRBD2	TRBJ2-7	TGTGCCAGCTCACCGTGGACTAGCGGGAGCTCCTACGAGCAGTACTTC	CASSPWTSGSSYEQYF
-	TRBV7-2	-	TRBJ2-3	TGTGCCAGCAGCCCAAAATTTCCCACAGATACGCAGTATTTT	CASSPKFPTDTQYF
-	TRBV7-3	TRBD1	TRBJ2-2	TGTGCCAGCAGCTCCTACAGGGGGCCCGGGGAGCTGTTTTTT	CASSSYRGPGELFF
-	TRBV13	TRBD1	TRBJ2-5	TGTGCCAGCAGCTTAGGGGGTACTCACAGGGGTCCCCAGTACTTC	CASSLGGTHRGPQYF
few	TRBV29-1	-	TRBJ1-1	TGCAGCGTTGCCGCGGTAAGGAACACTGAAGCTTTCTTT	CSVAAVRNTEAFF
few	TRBV25-1	-	TRBJ1-2	TGTGCCACCAAGGGGCCAACAGGGAGTGTTGGCTACACCTTC	CATKGPTGSVGYTF
-	TRBV20-1	-	TRBJ2-7	TGCAGTGCTAGAGTAGCTTTCGAGCAGTACTTC	CSARVAFEQYF
few	TRBV6-5	TRBD1	TRBJ1-1	TGTGCCAGCAGTCCCCACAGGGGGCGCGCTGAAGCTTTCTTT	CASSPHRGRAEAFF